Sequencing of this T cell receptor beta chain was carried out in a study of cytomegalovirus exposure and HLA in healthy donors. Study outcomes and limitations: The authors listed some 160 TCR beta chains as cytomegalovirus-associated. When analyzed later, a missense DCLRE1C variant was found to be linked to TCR beta V- and J-gene trimming. TCR beta V segments were, for the most part, productive about 87% or about 30% of the time in an earlier analysis.

PCR involved 60 Vbeta and 13 Jbeta primers. Sequencing was performed with immunoSEQ multiplex PCR; in TCRdb, only in-frame clones are kept and a portion is missing. The sample has around 70,000 clones, 60% to 80% seen once. Regarding this clone: Its antigen is still unknown.

This sequence was found in a girl aged 5 to 17 in good health and CMV-seropositive. Sequencing was done on a sample of PBMCs.

This CDR3 is CASSGRGQGDNSPLHF. The CDR3 DNA follows: TGTGCCAGCAGCGGGCGGGGACAGGGTGATAATTCACCCCTCCACTTT. V gene TRBV7-8 combines with J gene TRBJ1-6; TRBD1 agrees at 9 bases. The V gene end was trimmed by 5 bases and the J gene end by 5 bases; junction bases not matched to a gene: 7. CDR3 length: 16 residues. Germline V gene data show CDR1 as SGHVS and CDR2 as FQNEAQ.